This T cell receptor (beta chain) was found in a study of T cell responses to AZD1222 COVID-19 vaccine. On this clone: The antigen is unknown.

This table comes from immunoSEQ multiplex PCR, and its TCRdb copy is limited to in-frame clones, with some not included. The profile covers about 150,000 clones, with roughly 90% appearing a single time and approximately 17% taken by the ten largest. Regarding the study as a whole: Spike-wide coverage was observed for vaccine-associated CD4 TCRs, with dominant responses at 160-218 and 743-854. In all cases, repertoires were sampled only after the peak T cell response. Donors were mostly white British, more females; clonal diversity possibly underestimated.

The CDR3 spans 13 residues. Germline CDR1 KGHSH, CDR2 LQKENI. The V end lost 3 bases, the J end lost 5 bases, and 8 bases lay between the germline ends. The TCR sequence derives from an adult in good health. The rearrangement links TRBV18 to TRBJ1-5; weak D call: TRBD1 (5 bases). Sequenced here: peripheral blood, sampled on day 0 of AZD1222 vaccination. CDR3 DNA: TGTGCCAGCTCACCGGGGGAGGATCAGCCCCAGCATTTT. Its translation is CASSPGEDQPQHF.